Sequencing of this T cell receptor beta chain was carried out in a study of CD8+CD57+ T cells in acquired aplastic anemia. Study-wide results and limits: Around 27 CD8+ CDR3 sequences occurred in both the patients and the controls.

Patients chosen for sequencing had shown CD8+CD57+ cell expansion by flow cytometry. Every patient was diagnosed with severe acquired aplastic anemia. Genomic DNA constituted the template upon which TCR beta VDJ and CDR3 profiling was performed. TCRdb independently ran MiXCR on the reads; one entry per CDR3 protein. The table shows about 160,000 distinct CDR3 sequences, with 45% to 55% occurring only once. This clonotype was seen many times. Its target is not known. This TCR derives from a human donor with aplastic anemia. Sequencing input: sorted CD4+, CD8+, or CD8+CD57+ T cells (not recorded which) from PBMCs.

DNA for the CDR3: TGCGCCAGCAGCCGGGAGCCCTACGAGCAGTACTTC. It specifies CASSREPYEQYF. The chain recombines TRBV5-1 with TRBJ2-7; D perhaps matches TRBD2 (6 bases). CDR1 and CDR2 from the germline V gene are SGHRS and YFSETQ. The CDR3 runs to 12 residues. The V and J ends lost 4 bases and 2 bases respectively, with 7 bases between them.